This T cell receptor (beta chain) was documented in a study of monozygotic twins with inflammatory bowel disease. TCRdb reprocessed the 5' RACE reads and stores each CDR3 protein as one record, lacking DNA. In all, the sample yields more than 300,000 distinct CDR3 sequences. CDR3 length: 15 amino acids. CDR1 is LGHNA and CDR2 is YSLEER in the germline V gene. This chain links TRBV4-3 with TRBJ1-5; TCRdb indicates TRBD1, and absent DNA this call remains unverified. The sequence was obtained from a human donor with ulcerative colitis or Crohn's disease, or a healthy co-twin of an affected twin (not recorded which). The specimen was blood. CDR3 loop: CASSQDTGSNQPQHF.